This TCR beta chain was identified in a study of cytomegalovirus exposure and HLA in healthy donors. Notes on the study in general: Because they were indistinguishable, some V segments, including TRBV6-2 and TRBV6-3, were excluded.

Worth noting for this clone: Its antigen is as yet unknown.

In the PCR, 60 Vbeta and 13 Jbeta primers were used. Only in-frame clones appear in the TCRdb table, and some are missing; sequencing was by immunoSEQ multiplex PCR. The sample yields about 200,000 clones, around nine tenths seen once. The CDR3 loop spans 12 amino acids. Germline V gene lookup returns CDR1 LGHNA and CDR2 YNFKEQ. The V and J ends lost 5 bases and 6 bases, in that order; junction bases with no gene match: 3. The sample taken for sequencing was PBMCs. This sequence joins TRBV4-2 and TRBJ2-7; 8 nucleotides line up with TRBD1. The TCR comes from a woman aged 30 to 39 in good health and CMV-seronegative. The CDR3 DNA reads as TGTGCCAGCAGCTTTGGACAGGGCGAGCAGTACTTC. It specifies CASSFGQGEQYF.